This T cell receptor beta chain was identified in a study of T cells in localized non-small cell lung cancer. Study-wide findings and caveats: Only one tumor region went through sequencing, so heterogeneity may still be there. Among blood samples, higher T cell density accompanied longer overall survival. Uninvolved nearby lung showed the greatest T cell clonality, exceeding that found in tumor.

Sequencing used immunoSEQ multiplex PCR; TCRdb keeps in-frame clones, though not all of them. The table includes approximately 31,000 clones, around 84% detected once. As for this clone: Its antigen is as yet unknown.

The CDR3 extends over 14 amino acids. Germline CDR1 reads SGHKS; CDR2 reads YYEKEE (reference sequence). V was shortened by 2 bases and J by 0 bases, with 9 bases between the two germline ends. The chain employs TRBV5-5 and TRBJ2-7; D is uncertain. The TCR originated in a male donor at least 60 years old with stage II squamous cell lung carcinoma. The sequencing used peripheral blood, collected before any cancer treatment. This CDR3 reads CASSFQDGSYEQYF. CDR3 DNA sequence: TGTGCCAGCAGCTTTCAGGACGGCTCCTACGAGCAGTACTTC.